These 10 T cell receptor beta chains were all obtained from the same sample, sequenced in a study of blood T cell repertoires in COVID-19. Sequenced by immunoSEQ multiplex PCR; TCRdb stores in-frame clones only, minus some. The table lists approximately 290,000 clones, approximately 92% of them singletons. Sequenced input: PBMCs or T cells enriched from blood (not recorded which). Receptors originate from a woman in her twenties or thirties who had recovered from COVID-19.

DNA of the CDR3: TGTGCCAGCAGCTTAGTACTCAGGGGGACGGACTATGGCTACACCTTC. This codes for CASSLVLRGTDYGYTF. The rearrangement uses TRBV7-8 and TRBJ1-2, with 7 nucleotides matching TRBD1. V lost 1 base, J lost 3 bases, and 8 bases stayed unmatched. The germline CDR1 and CDR2 sequences are SGHVS and FQNEAQ. The CDR3 contains 16 residues. Supplemented by reference TRBV7-8 and TRBJ1-2, the full variable domain reads GAGVSQSPRYKVAKRGQDVALRCDPISGHVSLFWYQQALGQGPEFLTYFQNEAQLDKSGLPSDRFFAERPEGSVSTLKIQRTQQEDSAVYLCASSLVLRGTDYGYTFGSGTRLTVV.

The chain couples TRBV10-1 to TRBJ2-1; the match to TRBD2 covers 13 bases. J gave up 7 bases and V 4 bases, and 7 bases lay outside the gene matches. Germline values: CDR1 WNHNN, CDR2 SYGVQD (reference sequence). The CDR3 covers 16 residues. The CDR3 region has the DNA TGCGCCAGCAGTGGTCGGGGACTAGCGGGAATAAATGAGCAGTTCTTC. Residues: CASSGRGLAGINEQFF.

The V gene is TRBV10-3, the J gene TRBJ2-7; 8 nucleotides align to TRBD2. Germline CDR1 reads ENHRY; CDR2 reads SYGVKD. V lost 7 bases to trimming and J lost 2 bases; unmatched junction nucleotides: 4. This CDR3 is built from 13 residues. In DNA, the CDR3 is TGTGCCATCAAGGGAGCGGGGGCCTACGAGCAGTACTTC. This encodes CAIKGAGAYEQYF.

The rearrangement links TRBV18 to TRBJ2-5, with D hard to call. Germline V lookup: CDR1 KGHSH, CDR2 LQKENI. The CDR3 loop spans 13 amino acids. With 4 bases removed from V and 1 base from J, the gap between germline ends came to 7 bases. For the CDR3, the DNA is TGTGCCAGCTCACTCAGGTCCCAAGAGACCCAGTACTTC. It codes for CASSLRSQETQYF. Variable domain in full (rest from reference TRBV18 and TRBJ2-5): NAGVMQNPRHLVRRRGQEARLRCSPMKGHSHVYWYRQLPEEGLKFMVYLQKENIIDESGMPKERFSAEFPKEGPSILRIQQVVRGDSAAYFCASSLRSQETQYFGPGTRLLVL.

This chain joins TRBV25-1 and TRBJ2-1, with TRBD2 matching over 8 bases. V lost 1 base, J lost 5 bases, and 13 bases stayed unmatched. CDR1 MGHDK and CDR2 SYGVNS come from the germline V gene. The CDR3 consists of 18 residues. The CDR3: CASSELAQAGVPDNEQFF. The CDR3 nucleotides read TGTGCCAGCAGTGAATTGGCTCAAGCGGGAGTACCCGACAATGAGCAGTTCTTC.

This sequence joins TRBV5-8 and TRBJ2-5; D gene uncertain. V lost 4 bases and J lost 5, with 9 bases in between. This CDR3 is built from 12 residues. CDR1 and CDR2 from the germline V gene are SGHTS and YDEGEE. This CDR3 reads CASSVPRETQYF. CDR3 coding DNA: TGTGCCAGCAGCGTACCTCGGGAGACCCAGTACTTC.

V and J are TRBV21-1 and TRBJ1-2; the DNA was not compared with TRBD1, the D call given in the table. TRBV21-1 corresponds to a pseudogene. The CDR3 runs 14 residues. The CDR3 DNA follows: TGTGCCAGCAGCACTCGACAGGGGGTGAATGGCTACACCTTC. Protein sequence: CASSTRQGVNGYTF.

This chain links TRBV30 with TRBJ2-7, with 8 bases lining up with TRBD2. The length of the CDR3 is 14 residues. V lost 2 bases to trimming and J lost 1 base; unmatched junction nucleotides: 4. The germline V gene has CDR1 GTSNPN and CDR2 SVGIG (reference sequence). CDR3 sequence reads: CAWSSGSMSYEQYF. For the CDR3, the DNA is TGTGCCTGGAGTAGCGGGAGTATGTCCTACGAGCAGTACTTC.

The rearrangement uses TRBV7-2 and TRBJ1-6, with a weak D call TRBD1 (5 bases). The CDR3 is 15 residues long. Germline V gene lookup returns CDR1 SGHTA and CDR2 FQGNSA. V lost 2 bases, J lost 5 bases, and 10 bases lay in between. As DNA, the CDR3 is TGTGCCAGCAGCTTATCGGGGGTGCATAATTCACCCCTCCACTTT. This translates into CASSLSGVHNSPLHF.

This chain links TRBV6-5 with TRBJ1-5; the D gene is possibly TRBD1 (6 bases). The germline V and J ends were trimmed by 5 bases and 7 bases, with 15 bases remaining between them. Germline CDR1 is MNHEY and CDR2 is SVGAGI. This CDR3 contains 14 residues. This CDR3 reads CASSRGGEVQPQHF. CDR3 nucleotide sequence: TGTGCCAGCAGTAGAGGGGGGGAGGTCCAGCCCCAGCATTTT.